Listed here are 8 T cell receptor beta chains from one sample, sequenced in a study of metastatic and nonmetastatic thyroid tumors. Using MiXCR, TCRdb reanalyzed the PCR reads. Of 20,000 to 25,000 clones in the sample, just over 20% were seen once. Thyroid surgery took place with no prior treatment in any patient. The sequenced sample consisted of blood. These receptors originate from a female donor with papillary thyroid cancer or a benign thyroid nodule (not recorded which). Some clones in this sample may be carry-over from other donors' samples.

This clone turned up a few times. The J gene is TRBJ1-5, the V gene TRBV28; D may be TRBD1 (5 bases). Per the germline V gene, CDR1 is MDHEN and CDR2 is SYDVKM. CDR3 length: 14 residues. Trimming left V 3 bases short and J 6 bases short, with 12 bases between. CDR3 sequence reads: CASSFRGVGQPQHF. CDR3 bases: TGTGCCAGCAGTTTTCGAGGGGTAGGTCAGCCCCAGCATTTT.

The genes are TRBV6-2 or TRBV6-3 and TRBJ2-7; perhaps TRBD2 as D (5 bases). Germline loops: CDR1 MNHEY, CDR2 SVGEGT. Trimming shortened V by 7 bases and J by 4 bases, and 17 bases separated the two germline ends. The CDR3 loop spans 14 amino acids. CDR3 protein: CASTQPYTGYEQYF. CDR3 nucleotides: TGTGCCAGCACCCAACCTTATACGGGGTACGAGCAGTACTTC.

The CDR3 protein is CAWTMDRGGQYF. The DNA of the CDR3 is TGTGCCTGGACCATGGACAGGGGAGGGCAGTACTTC. The chain has TRBV30 and TRBJ2-7, with 9 bases matching TRBD1. Germline CDR1 reads GTSNPN; CDR2 reads SVGIG (reference sequence). V was clipped by 4 bases and J by 9 bases; unmatched bases: 7. The CDR3 contains 12 residues.

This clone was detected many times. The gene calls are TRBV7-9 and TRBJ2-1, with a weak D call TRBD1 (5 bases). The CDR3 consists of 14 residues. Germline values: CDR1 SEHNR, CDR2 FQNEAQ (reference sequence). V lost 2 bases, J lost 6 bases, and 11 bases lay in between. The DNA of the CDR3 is TGTGCCAGCAGCTTACTTCAGGGAAGCAATGAGCAGTTCTTC. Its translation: CASSLLQGSNEQFF.

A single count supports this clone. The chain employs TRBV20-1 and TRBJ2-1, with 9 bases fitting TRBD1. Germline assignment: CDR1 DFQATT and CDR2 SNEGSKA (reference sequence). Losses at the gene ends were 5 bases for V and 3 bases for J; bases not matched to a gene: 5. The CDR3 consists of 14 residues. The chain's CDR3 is CSASPGQGYNEQFF. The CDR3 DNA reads TGCAGTGCTTCCCCGGGACAGGGCTACAATGAGCAGTTCTTC.

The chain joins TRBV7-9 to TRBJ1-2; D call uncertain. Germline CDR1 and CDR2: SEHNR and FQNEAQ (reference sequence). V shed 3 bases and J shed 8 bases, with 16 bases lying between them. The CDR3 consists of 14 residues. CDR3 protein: CASSFREGVRGYTF. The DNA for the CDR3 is TGTGCCAGCAGCTTCCGGGAGGGTGTTAGAGGCTACACCTTC.

CDR3 sequence reads: CSSENPGGSGDNEQFF. CDR3 DNA: TGCAGCTCTGAGAACCCGGGAGGGAGCGGAGACAATGAGCAGTTCTTC. The chain joins TRBV20-1 to TRBJ2-1, with 8 bases identical to TRBD2. The germline gives CDR1 DFQATT, CDR2 SNEGSKA (reference sequence). This CDR3 spans 16 amino acids.

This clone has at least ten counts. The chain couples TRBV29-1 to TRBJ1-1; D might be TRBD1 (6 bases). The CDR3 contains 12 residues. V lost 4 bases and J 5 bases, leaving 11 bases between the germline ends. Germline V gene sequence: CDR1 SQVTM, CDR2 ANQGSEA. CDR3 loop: CSVVSGATEAFF. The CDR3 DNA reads TGCAGCGTTGTTTCAGGGGCTACTGAAGCTTTCTTT.